These T cell receptor beta chains were read from a single sample in a study of T cells in Graves' hyperthyroidism and ophthalmopathy. TCRdb reprocessed the multiplex PCR reads via MiXCR and lists one record per CDR3 protein. The profile shows about 300,000 distinct CDR3 sequences, around a sixth of them singletons. Sequencing input: blood. Every receptor here comes from a man in his thirties or forties with Graves' hyperthyroidism. Both conserved end residues are part of each CDR3. D genes are given only for firm matches. Expanded clones are given a class, and other clones once, few, many or no size at all.

j_call: TRBJ1-2; d_call: .; clone_size: .; v_call: TRBV7-9; cdr3_nt: TGTGCCAGCAGCCTTGGGACAACGTATGGCTACACCTTC; cdr3_aa: CASSLGTTYGYTF
j_call: TRBJ2-1; d_call: TRBD2; clone_size: few; v_call: TRBV11-2; cdr3_nt: TGTGCCAGCAGCTTCCCGAGCGGGAGGGGGTCCGATGAGCAGTTCTTC; cdr3_aa: CASSFPSGRGSDEQFF
j_call: TRBJ1-1; d_call: .; clone_size: many; v_call: TRBV18; cdr3_nt: TGTGCCAGCTCAGTCGTGGAGGCAGATAGAAGGGCGAACACTGAAGCTTTCTTT; cdr3_aa: CASSVVEADRRANTEAFF
j_call: TRBJ1-2; d_call: .; clone_size: many; v_call: TRBV19; cdr3_nt: TGTGCCAGTAGACCGCTTTCTAACTATGGCTACACCTTC; cdr3_aa: CASRPLSNYGYTF
j_call: TRBJ2-1; d_call: .; clone_size: many; v_call: TRBV20-1; cdr3_nt: TGCAGTGCTTCCGACCCAAAGGCCTACAATGAGCAGTTCTTC; cdr3_aa: CSASDPKAYNEQFF
j_call: TRBJ1-6; d_call: .; clone_size: few; v_call: TRBV9; cdr3_nt: TGTGCCAGCAGCCCGGGACGGGACTATAATTCACCCCTCCACTTT; cdr3_aa: CASSPGRDYNSPLHF
j_call: TRBJ2-1; d_call: .; clone_size: .; v_call: TRBV29-1; cdr3_nt: TGCAGCATCAGAGGTGGAGACCACAATGAGCAGTTCTTC; cdr3_aa: CSIRGGDHNEQFF
j_call: TRBJ2-5; d_call: .; clone_size: many; v_call: TRBV30; cdr3_nt: TGTGCCTGGAGTCCCTCGGGGGTGTTGTACTTC; cdr3_aa: CAWSPSGVLYF
j_call: TRBJ1-1; d_call: .; clone_size: many; v_call: TRBV3-1; cdr3_nt: TGTGCCAGCAGCCAATGGGGGGACATGAACACTGAAGCTTTCTTT; cdr3_aa: CASSQWGDMNTEAFF
j_call: TRBJ1-6; d_call: .; clone_size: once; v_call: TRBV5-1; cdr3_nt: TGCGCCAGCAGCTTGGCTTCCCCCGAATCGAATTCACCCCTCCACTTT; cdr3_aa: CASSLASPESNSPLHF
j_call: TRBJ2-5; d_call: .; clone_size: many; v_call: TRBV28; cdr3_nt: TGTGCCAGCAGTGGGGAAGGGCAGAGACAAGAGACCCAGTACTTC; cdr3_aa: CASSGEGQRQETQYF
j_call: TRBJ2-5; d_call: .; clone_size: many; v_call: TRBV7-2; cdr3_nt: TGTGCCAGCAGCCTCAGAGGGGGGCTATGGGAAGAGACCCAGTACTTC; cdr3_aa: CASSLRGGLWEETQYF
j_call: TRBJ2-3; d_call: .; clone_size: few; v_call: TRBV27; cdr3_nt: TGTGCCAGCAGCCCAGGGGGGGGGTGGGACACAGATACGCAGTATTTT; cdr3_aa: CASSPGGGWDTDTQYF
j_call: TRBJ2-7; d_call: TRBD1; clone_size: .; v_call: TRBV5-5; cdr3_nt: TGTGCCAGCAGCCAAGGGATCGTGGGACAGGGGGGCTCCTACGAGCAGTACTTC; cdr3_aa: CASSQGIVGQGGSYEQYF
j_call: TRBJ1-1; d_call: .; clone_size: many; v_call: TRBV12-3/TRBV12-4; cdr3_nt: TGTGCCAGCAGTGCTACTGGGGTAGGCACTGAAGCTTTCTTT; cdr3_aa: CASSATGVGTEAFF
j_call: TRBJ1-2; d_call: .; clone_size: many; v_call: TRBV6-2/TRBV6-3; cdr3_nt: TGTGCCAGCAGTAGTATCGGACTCACCTTTAACTATGGCTACACCTTC; cdr3_aa: CASSSIGLTFNYGYTF
j_call: TRBJ2-1; d_call: TRBD2; clone_size: .; v_call: TRBV5-1; cdr3_nt: TGCGCCAGCAGCAATAGGGGACTAGCGGGAGTTGAGCAGTTCTTC; cdr3_aa: CASSNRGLAGVEQFF
j_call: TRBJ2-1; d_call: TRBD2; clone_size: many; v_call: TRBV20-1; cdr3_nt: TGCAGTGCTAGAATACTAGCGGTTTTCACGCCGGACATAGACAATGAGCAGTTCTTC; cdr3_aa: CSARILAVFTPDIDNEQFF
j_call: TRBJ2-3; d_call: TRBD2; clone_size: many; v_call: TRBV12-5; cdr3_nt: TGTGCTAGTGGTTTTTCGTTAGTGCGGGAGGGAAACACAGATACGCAGTATTTT; cdr3_aa: CASGFSLVREGNTDTQYF
j_call: TRBJ2-1; d_call: .; clone_size: many; v_call: TRBV5-8; cdr3_nt: TGTGCCAGCAGCCACCAACTAGGTTTGGGGAACTCCTACAATGAGCAGTTCTTC; cdr3_aa: CASSHQLGLGNSYNEQFF
j_call: TRBJ1-3; d_call: .; clone_size: many; v_call: TRBV27; cdr3_nt: TGTGCCAGCAGTTTAGACGGAGCCGGCGGAAACACCATATATTTT; cdr3_aa: CASSLDGAGGNTIYF
j_call: TRBJ2-7; d_call: .; clone_size: .; v_call: TRBV20-1; cdr3_nt: TGCAGTGCTAGCTCCCCCCGAGGGCCCTCCTACGAGCAGTACTTC; cdr3_aa: CSASSPRGPSYEQYF
j_call: TRBJ2-5; d_call: TRBD2; clone_size: many; v_call: TRBV20-1; cdr3_nt: TGCAGTGCCTCAGGGACTAGCGATCCCCAAGAGACCCAGTACTTC; cdr3_aa: CSASGTSDPQETQYF
j_call: TRBJ1-4; d_call: TRBD1; clone_size: .; v_call: TRBV24-1; cdr3_nt: TGTGCCACCAGTGACACGCCGGGACAGGGTAATGAAAAACTGTTTTTT; cdr3_aa: CATSDTPGQGNEKLFF
j_call: TRBJ2-7; d_call: TRBD1; clone_size: many; v_call: TRBV28; cdr3_nt: TGTGCCAGCAGTTTGCGGAGCGGACAGGGGGCCTACGAGCAGTACTTC; cdr3_aa: CASSLRSGQGAYEQYF
j_call: TRBJ2-5; d_call: .; clone_size: many; v_call: TRBV9; cdr3_nt: TGTGCCAGCAGCGTAGCAGGGGAGGCCCAAGAGACCCAGTACTTC; cdr3_aa: CASSVAGEAQETQYF
j_call: TRBJ2-7; d_call: .; clone_size: .; v_call: TRBV4-1; cdr3_nt: TGCGCCAGCAGCCGCCTAGGGACCGGGAGCAGGTACGAGCAGTACTTC; cdr3_aa: CASSRLGTGSRYEQYF
j_call: TRBJ1-5; d_call: .; clone_size: many; v_call: TRBV19; cdr3_nt: TGTGCCAGTAGTATGGGCGGGGGTCAGCCCCAGCATTTT; cdr3_aa: CASSMGGGQPQHF